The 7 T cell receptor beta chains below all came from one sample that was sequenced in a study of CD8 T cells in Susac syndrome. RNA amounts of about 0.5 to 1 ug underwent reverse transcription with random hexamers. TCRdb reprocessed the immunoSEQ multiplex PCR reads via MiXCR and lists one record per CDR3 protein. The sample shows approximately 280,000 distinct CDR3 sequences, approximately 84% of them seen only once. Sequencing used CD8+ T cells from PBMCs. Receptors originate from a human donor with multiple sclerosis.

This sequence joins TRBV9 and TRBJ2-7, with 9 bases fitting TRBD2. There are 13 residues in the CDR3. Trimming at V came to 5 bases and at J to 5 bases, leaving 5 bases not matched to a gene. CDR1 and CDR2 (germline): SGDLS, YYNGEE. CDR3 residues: CASSRRLADEQYF. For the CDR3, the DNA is TGTGCCAGCAGTCGAAGACTAGCGGACGAGCAGTACTTC. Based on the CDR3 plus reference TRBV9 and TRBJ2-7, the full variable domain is DSGVTQTPKHLITATGQRVTLRCSPRSGDLSVYWYQQSLDQGLQFLIQYYNGEERAKGNILERFSAQQFPDLHSELNLSSLELGDSALYFCASSRRLADEQYFGPGTRLTVT.

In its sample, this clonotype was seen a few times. This chain's CDR3 is CASGYEQYF. Written as DNA, the CDR3 is TGTGCCAGTGGGTACGAGCAGTACTTC. The rearrangement joins TRBV7-9 to TRBJ2-7; no clear D. Germline V lookup: CDR1 SEHNR, CDR2 FQNEAQ (reference sequence). The CDR3 totals 9 residues. Trimming removed 9 bases at V and 4 bases at J, with 4 bases between.

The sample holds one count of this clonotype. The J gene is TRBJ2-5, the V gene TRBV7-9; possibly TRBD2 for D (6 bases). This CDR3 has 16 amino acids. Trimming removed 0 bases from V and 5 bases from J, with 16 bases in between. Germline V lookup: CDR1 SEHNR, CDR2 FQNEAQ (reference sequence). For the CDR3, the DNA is TGTGCCAGCAGCTTAGCGTGGCCGGGAGCGCGGGAGACCCAGTACTTC. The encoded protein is CASSLAWPGARETQYF. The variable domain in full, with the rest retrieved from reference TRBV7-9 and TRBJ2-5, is DTGVSQNPRHKITKRGQNVTFRCDPISEHNRLYWYRQTLGQGPEFLTYFQNEAQLEKSRLLSDRFSAERPKGSFSTLEIQRTEQGDSAMYLCASSLAWPGARETQYFGPGTRLLVL.

CDR3 amino acids: CATSGTSGGRNEQFF. The CDR3 DNA is TGTGCCACCAGTGGGACTAGCGGGGGAAGAAATGAGCAGTTCTTC. The chain couples TRBV24-1 to TRBJ2-1, with 13 bases aligning to TRBD2. With 5 bases clipped from V and 7 bases from J, the junction kept 4 bases outside the gene matches. The CDR3 extends over 15 amino acids. Germline lookup yields CDR1 KGHDR and CDR2 SFDVKD.

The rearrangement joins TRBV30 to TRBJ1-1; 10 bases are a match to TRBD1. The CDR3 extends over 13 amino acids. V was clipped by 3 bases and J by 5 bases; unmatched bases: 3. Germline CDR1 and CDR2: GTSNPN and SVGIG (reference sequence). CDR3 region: CAWSMGQGTEAFF. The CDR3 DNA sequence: TGTGCCTGGAGCATGGGACAGGGGACTGAAGCTTTCTTT.

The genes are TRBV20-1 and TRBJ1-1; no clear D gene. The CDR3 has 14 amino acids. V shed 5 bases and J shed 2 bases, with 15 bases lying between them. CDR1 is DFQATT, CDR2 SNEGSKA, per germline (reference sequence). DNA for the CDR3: TGCAGTGCTCGGGCCTCCGGTGAAAACACTGAAGCTTTCTTT. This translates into CSARASGENTEAFF.

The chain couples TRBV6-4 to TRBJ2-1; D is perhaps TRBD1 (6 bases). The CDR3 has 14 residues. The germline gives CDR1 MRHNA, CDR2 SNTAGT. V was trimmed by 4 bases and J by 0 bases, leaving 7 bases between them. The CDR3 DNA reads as TGTGCCAGCAGTGCCAGGGGCTCCTACAATGAGCAGTTCTTC. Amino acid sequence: CASSARGSYNEQFF.